These 9 T cell receptor beta chains came from one sample sequenced in a study of blood T cell repertoires in COVID-19. The assay was immunoSEQ multiplex PCR, and TCRdb's table has in-frame clones only and misses some. Among under 350,000 clones listed, around 83% were seen once. Sequencing was carried out using peripheral blood. These receptors were obtained from a man aged 18 to 35 with active or convalescent COVID-19.

The gene calls are TRBV30 and TRBJ2-2; tentatively, D is TRBD1 (5 bases). With 5 bases removed from V and 0 bases from J, the gap between germline ends came to 13 bases. CDR3 length equals 15 residues. Germline loops: CDR1 GTSNPN, CDR2 SVGIG (reference sequence). For the CDR3, the DNA is TGTGCCTGGGGCTGGACACATTCGAACACCGGGGAGCTGTTTTTT. Translation gives CAWGWTHSNTGELFF.

The CDR3 sequence is CASSLGQGVGDTQYF. In DNA form, the CDR3 reads TGTGCCAGCAGCTTGGGGCAGGGCGTTGGAGATACGCAGTATTTT. This chain connects TRBV7-2 to TRBJ2-3, with D tentatively TRBD1 (5 bases). From germline, CDR1 is SGHTA and CDR2 FQGNSA. V gave up 3 bases and J gave up 5 bases, with 15 bases separating them. The CDR3 is 15 amino acids.

V usage is TRBV6-5 and J usage is TRBJ1-1, with TRBD1 identical over 8 bases. The junction had 2 bases not matched to a gene; V was cut back by 4 bases and J by 4 bases. The germline gives CDR1 MNHEY, CDR2 SVGAGI. The CDR3 is made up of 13 amino acids. The CDR3, as DNA: TGTGCCAGCAGTTCAGGGGGCAGCACTGAAGCTTTCTTT. Its protein product is CASSSGGSTEAFF.

This CDR3 reads CSVQRGGFYEQYF. The CDR3 region has the DNA TGCAGCGTTCAGCGGGGGGGATTCTACGAGCAGTACTTC. The chain joins TRBV29-1 to TRBJ2-7; 10 bases are a match to TRBD2. The CDR3 covers 13 residues. After removal of 5 bases from V and 3 bases from J, the junction contained 4 bases not matched to a gene. From germline, CDR1 is SQVTM and CDR2 ANQGSEA.

This chain uses TRBV27 with TRBJ1-6; unclear D gene. Trimming cost V 5 bases and J 0 bases, with 14 bases left between them. Germline V gives CDR1 MNHEY, CDR2 SMNVEV (reference sequence). The CDR3 loop spans 17 amino acids. Here the CDR3 DNA reads TGTGCCAGCAGTCTGAGACCCGCTAGCTCCTATAATTCACCCCTCCACTTT. As protein: CASSLRPASSYNSPLHF.

This chain joins TRBV18 and TRBJ2-7; D may be TRBD1 (5 bases). The germline V and J ends were trimmed by 2 bases and 3 bases, with 20 bases remaining between them. Per the germline V gene, CDR1 is KGHSH and CDR2 is LQKENI. CDR3 size: 17 residues. CDR3 sequence reads: CASSPSLGAHRFYEQYF. As DNA, the CDR3 is TGTGCCAGCTCACCATCCCTTGGGGCCCACCGGTTCTACGAGCAGTACTTC.

This chain connects TRBV7-8 to TRBJ1-2; 8 positions match TRBD1. Germline CDR1 and CDR2: SGHVS and FQNEAQ. The ends lost 5 bases at V and 3 bases at J; junction bases unmatched: 8. The CDR3 spans 15 residues. The CDR3 nucleotides read TGTGCCAGCAGCCAGCGGACAGGGTACGACTATGGCTACACCTTC. Translating it yields CASSQRTGYDYGYTF.

The chain carries TRBV4-1 and TRBJ1-1; no clear D. The CDR3 runs 13 residues. V lost 2 bases and J lost 2, with 6 bases in between. CDR1 and CDR2 from the germline V gene are MGHRA and YSYEKL. CDR3 bases: TGCGCCAGCAGCCAATACGGTAACACTGAAGCTTTCTTT. Protein product: CASSQYGNTEAFF.

This clone was found once. V usage is TRBV19 and J usage is TRBJ1-4; D possibly corresponds to TRBD1 (5 bases). The CDR3 contains 16 residues. Germline V lookup: CDR1 LNHDA, CDR2 SQIVND (reference sequence). V dropped 2 bases and J dropped 1 base, with 11 bases sitting between them. CDR3 DNA: TGTGCCAGTAGTATATCAGGGTCTGGAACTAATGAAAAACTGTTTTTT. Translating it yields CASSISGSGTNEKLFF.